A selection of T cell receptor beta chains follows, all from one sample in a study of CD8+CD57+ T cells in acquired aplastic anemia. TCRdb analysed the reads with MiXCR anew, one entry per CDR3 protein. The profile shows 400,000 to 600,000 distinct CDR3 sequences, 25% to 40% of them singletons. Sequencing was performed on sorted CD4+, CD8+, or CD8+CD57+ T cells (not recorded which) from PBMCs. These receptor sequences come from a human donor with aplastic anemia. Both conserved end residues are part of each CDR3. Fields, in order: D gene, V gene, J gene, clone size, CDR3 protein, CDR3 DNA. The D gene is left open where the match is weak. Clone size is given for some rows only: seen once, a few or many times, or a class if the clone is expanded.

NA,TRBV11-2,TRBJ2-3,many,CASSLDVVDTDTQYF,TGTGCCAGCAGCTTAGACGTTGTTGACACAGATACGCAGTATTTT
TRBD1,TRBV20-1,TRBJ2-5,many,CSAQTGVETQYF,TGCAGTGCTCAGACAGGGGTAGAGACCCAGTACTTC
NA,TRBV12-3/TRBV12-4,TRBJ1-1,NA,CASSLAIEIEAFF,TGTGCCAGCAGTTTAGCGATAGAGATAGAAGCTTTCTTT
NA,TRBV20-1,TRBJ2-3,once,CSATTPVERNTQYF,TGCAGTGCTACAACCCCCGTCGAGCGGAATACGCAGTATTTT
NA,TRBV20-1,TRBJ2-2,few,CSASTPGELFF,TGCAGTGCCAGTACTCCCGGGGAGCTGTTTTTT
TRBD1,TRBV2,TRBJ1-5,NA,CASNLRTGGNQPQHF,TGTGCCAGCAACCTACGGACAGGGGGCAATCAGCCCCAGCATTTT
NA,TRBV6-1,TRBJ1-1,once,CASIPGLGTEAFF,TGTGCCAGCATTCCGGGGCTCGGCACTGAAGCTTTCTTT
NA,TRBV19,TRBJ2-2,NA,CATGLGGHTGELFF,TGTGCCACCGGCCTGGGGGGGCACACCGGGGAGCTGTTTTTT
NA,TRBV5-6,TRBJ2-6,NA,CASSKGEAGANVLTF,TGTGCCAGCTCAAAAGGCGAGGCGGGGGCCAACGTCCTGACTTTC
TRBD2,TRBV7-6,TRBJ2-5,few,CASSPGLADGDRETQYF,TGTGCCAGCAGCCCGGGACTAGCGGATGGGGATAGGGAGACCCAGTACTTC
NA,TRBV29-1,TRBJ1-3,NA,CSVVIPPGSGNTIYF,TGCAGCGTTGTAATCCCTCCCGGCTCTGGAAACACCATATATTTT
NA,TRBV19,TRBJ2-3,few,CASRGADLYF,TGTGCCAGTAGGGGGGCGGATCTGTATTTT
NA,TRBV30,TRBJ2-1,few,CAWRSGRLNYNEQFF,TGTGCCTGGAGGAGCGGGCGCCTTAACTACAATGAGCAGTTCTTC
NA,TRBV6-2/TRBV6-3,TRBJ1-6,NA,CASRAALSYNSPLHF,TGTGCCAGCAGGGCCGCGTTATCCTATAATTCACCCCTCCACTTT
NA,TRBV4-3,TRBJ1-1,few,CASSQDREGTEAFF,TGCGCCAGCAGCCAAGACAGGGAGGGCACTGAAGCTTTCTTT
NA,TRBV19,TRBJ2-2,many,CASATRTGELFF,TGTGCCAGTGCTACTCGTACCGGGGAGCTGTTTTTT
TRBD1,TRBV5-8,TRBJ1-2,few,CASSLEQGANYGYTF,TGTGCCAGCAGCTTGGAGCAGGGGGCTAACTATGGCTACACCTTC
NA,TRBV9,TRBJ2-3,few,CASSVGVKRDTQYF,TGTGCCAGCAGCGTAGGCGTCAAGAGGGATACGCAGTATTTT
TRBD2,TRBV11-2,TRBJ2-3,NA,CASRQREAPTDTQYF,TGTGCCAGCAGACAGCGGGAGGCTCCCACAGATACGCAGTATTTT
NA,TRBV28,TRBJ1-3,few,CASSLTREEAGNTIYF,TGTGCCAGCAGTTTAACCAGGGAGGAGGCTGGAAACACCATATATTTT
TRBD1,TRBV19,TRBJ2-7,many,CASSEQGAVNEQYF,TGTGCCAGTAGCGAACAGGGGGCAGTGAACGAGCAGTACTTC
NA,TRBV9,TRBJ2-7,many,CASSGTPGGEQYF,TGTGCCAGCAGCGGTACACCTGGCGGCGAGCAGTACTTC
NA,TRBV20-1,TRBJ1-5,few,CSAREGVYSQPQHF,TGCAGTGCTAGAGAAGGGGTTTACTCTCAGCCCCAGCATTTT
TRBD2,TRBV9,TRBJ2-2,few,CASSGGGPTGELFF,TGTGCCAGCAGCGGCGGGGGACCCACCGGGGAGCTGTTTTTT
TRBD1,TRBV12-3/TRBV12-4,TRBJ2-7,NA,CASSSDRGRISEQYF,TGTGCCAGCAGTTCGGACAGGGGGCGCATCTCCGAGCAGTACTTC
TRBD1,TRBV11-1,TRBJ2-2,NA,CASSLIGRGLDTGELFF,TGTGCCAGCAGCTTAATCGGCAGGGGGCTAGACACCGGGGAGCTGTTTTTT